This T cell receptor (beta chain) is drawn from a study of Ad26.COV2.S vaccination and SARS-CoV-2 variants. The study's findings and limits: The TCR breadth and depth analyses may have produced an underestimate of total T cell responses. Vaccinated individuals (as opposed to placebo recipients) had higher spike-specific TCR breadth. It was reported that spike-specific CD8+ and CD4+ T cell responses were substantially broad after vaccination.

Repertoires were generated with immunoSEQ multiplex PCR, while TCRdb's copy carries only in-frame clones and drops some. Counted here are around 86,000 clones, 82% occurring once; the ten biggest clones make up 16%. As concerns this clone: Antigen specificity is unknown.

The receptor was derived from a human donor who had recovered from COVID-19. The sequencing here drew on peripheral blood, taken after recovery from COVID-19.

The CDR3 DNA reads as TGTGCCAGTACTGACGTTGGCAATCAGCCCCAGCATTTT. Protein sequence: CASTDVGNQPQHF. The chain has TRBV19 and TRBJ1-5, with D uncertain. Germline assignment: CDR1 LNHDA and CDR2 SQIVND (reference sequence). The germline V and J ends were trimmed by 7 bases and 2 bases, with 9 bases remaining between them. CDR3 length: 13 residues.